This T cell receptor beta chain was captured in a study of blood T cell repertoires in COVID-19. The V end was cut by 0 bases, the J end by 4 bases, with 18 bases between. CDR3 length: 17 residues. Germline values: CDR1 LGHNA, CDR2 YSLEER. In the study's own analysis: Amplification from reference gene primers served as the basis for estimated nucleated cell counts. The method was immunoSEQ multiplex PCR; TCRdb's version includes in-frame clones alone and lacks a portion of them. V and J calls and clone size are as listed in that table; D and trimming were resolved from the DNA. The table lists 100,000 to 120,000 clones, roughly 84% of them singletons.

The sequencing sample was made of peripheral blood. This sequence joins TRBV4-3 and TRBJ1-2, with D tentatively TRBD1 (5 bases). The clonotype originates from a man in his forties or fifties with acute or convalescent COVID-19. The DNA for the CDR3 is TGCGCCAGCAGCCAAGATAGAATGGGGCGACCATTCTATGGCTACACCTTC. Its protein product is CASSQDRMGRPFYGYTF.